The 22 T cell receptor beta chains given below trace back to one sample, sequenced in a study of vaccination and CD4 T cells after COVID-19 (dated by TCRdb to 2022 to 2024). Reading the label with the study, this specimen's treatment or condition is: approximately 11-day PBMC culture with coronavirus spike peptide pools or control peptides (ViraFEST assay). No antigen has been identified for these receptors. Libraries came from PCR. The sequencing machine was an Illumina iSeq 100. DNA from cultured CD4+ T cells underwent TCR sequencing with the Oncomine TCR Beta short-read assay at the Johns Hopkins FTIC core. TCRdb redid the processing of the public reads, applying fastp at Q25 and MiXCR, and retained in-frame beta chains. Rows are unified per CDR3 protein, each entry keeping the most common DNA and genes. For this sample the table gives over 10,000 distinct CDR3 sequences, of which approximately 45% were detected only once. The ten largest make up under 8.5% of the sample.

The specimen comprised CD4+ T cells from blood, cultured in vitro, sampled after SARS-CoV-2 vaccination. The origin of the receptors is a human donor who had recovered from COVID-19.

The CDR3 sequence is CASSSSSGRYHSPLHF. Written as DNA, the CDR3 is TGTGCCAGCAGCTCGTCGTCAGGGAGATATCATTCACCCCTCCACTTT. The rearrangement joins TRBV5-6 to TRBJ1-6; possibly TRBD1 for D (5 bases). The CDR3 has 16 amino acids. CDR1 SGHDT and CDR2 YYEEEE come from the germline V gene. The V end was cut by 3 bases, the J end by 8 bases, with 18 bases between.

The genes are TRBV10-3 and TRBJ2-5; 10 bases are a match to TRBD1. Unmatched junction bases numbered 9, after V lost 10 bases and J lost 7 bases. The CDR3 is 13 residues long. Germline CDR1 reads ENHRY; CDR2 reads SYGVKD. The CDR3: CATGTGVFGTQYF. In DNA form, the CDR3 reads TGTGCCACCGGGACAGGGGTTTTTGGGACCCAGTACTTC.

The V call is TRBV28, the J call TRBJ2-5; no clear D gene. The CDR3 covers 13 residues. The germline gives CDR1 MDHEN, CDR2 SYDVKM. V was cut by 4 bases and J by 7 bases, with 13 bases left in between. CDR3: CASSSASVRTQYF. The CDR3 DNA reads as TGTGCCAGCAGTTCCGCCTCTGTGCGGACCCAGTACTTC.

The chain carries TRBV4-1 and TRBJ2-7; either TRBD1 or TRBD2 may fit D (5 bases each). The CDR3 is made up of 16 amino acids. Trimming pared 2 bases from V and 1 base from J, leaving 15 bases between. The germline gives CDR1 MGHRA, CDR2 YSYEKL. CDR3 region: CASSQWGSRESYEQYF. CDR3 in DNA: TGCGCCAGCAGCCAATGGGGGTCCAGGGAATCCTACGAGCAGTACTTC.

The chain is built from TRBV27 and TRBJ2-2; TRBD2 matches 11 bases. The ends lost 5 bases at V and 6 bases at J; junction bases unmatched: 8. Per the germline V gene, CDR1 is MNHEY and CDR2 is SMNVEV (reference sequence). This CDR3 region has 16 residues. The CDR3 reads CASSPLAGGGPGELFF. CDR3 coding DNA: TGTGCCAGCAGTCCGCTAGCGGGAGGAGGTCCCGGGGAGCTGTTTTTT.

The chain recombines TRBV20-1 with TRBJ2-5; D is possibly TRBD1 (5 bases). The CDR3 length is 11 residues. The V and J ends lost 2 bases and 5 bases respectively, with 6 bases between them. Germline V gene lookup returns CDR1 DFQATT and CDR2 SNEGSKA (reference sequence). The CDR3 DNA reads as TGCAGTGCTAGAAAGGGGGAGACCCAGTACTTC. Amino acids: CSARKGETQYF.

The chain employs TRBV7-2 and TRBJ2-6; perhaps D is TRBD1 or TRBD2 (5 bases each). With 7 bases removed from V and 2 bases from J, the gap between germline ends came to 15 bases. Germline V gives CDR1 SGHTA, CDR2 FQGNSA. The CDR3 contains 16 residues. The DNA of the CDR3 is TGTGCCAGCAACCCACTCGGGGCCCCTGGGGCCAACGTCCTGACTTTC. It is translated as CASNPLGAPGANVLTF.

CDR3 loop: CASSGRDSSYEQYF. The CDR3 DNA sequence: TGTGCCAGCAGCGGGAGGGATTCCTCCTACGAGCAGTACTTC. The chain uses TRBV6-1 and TRBJ2-7; 8 bases agree with TRBD2. This CDR3 is built from 14 residues. The V segment lost 6 bases and the J segment 0 bases; nucleotides outside the gene matches: 4. CDR1 is MNHNS and CDR2 is SASEGT in the germline V gene.

This clonotype turned up a few times. The V call is TRBV28, the J call TRBJ1-1; no firm D call. The V and J ends lost 3 bases and 4 bases respectively, with 24 bases between them. In germline, CDR1 is MDHEN, CDR2 SYDVKM. The CDR3 consists of 18 residues. CDR3 region: CASSFSLGWGNGRTEAFF. CDR3 in DNA: TGTGCCAGCAGTTTCAGTCTCGGATGGGGTAATGGGCGCACTGAAGCTTTCTTT.

A few counts support this clonotype. The V and J genes are TRBV27 and TRBJ2-7; TRBD2 aligns across 8 bases. This CDR3 has 14 residues. Per the germline V gene, CDR1 is MNHEY and CDR2 is SMNVEV (reference sequence). Germline trimming cut 5 bases from V and 6 bases from J; bases unmatched to any gene: 9. The CDR3 here is CASSPGTSFGEQYF. CDR3 sequence (DNA): TGTGCCAGCAGTCCGGGGACTAGTTTTGGCGAGCAGTACTTC.

This chain connects TRBV14 to TRBJ2-3; D unclear. This CDR3 region has 15 residues. The V end lost 2 bases, the J end lost 0 bases, and 9 bases lay between the germline ends. In germline, CDR1 is SGHDN, CDR2 FVKESK. CDR3 region: CASSQQMGSTDTQYF. Written as DNA, the CDR3 is TGTGCCAGCAGCCAACAGATGGGTAGCACAGATACGCAGTATTTT.

The chain employs TRBV18 and TRBJ2-1; D tentatively fits TRBD1 or TRBD2 (6 bases each). V lost 0 bases and J 12 bases, leaving 12 bases between the germline ends. Germline CDR1 KGHSH, CDR2 LQKENI. The CDR3 is made up of 13 amino acids. The CDR3 nucleotides read TGTGCCAGCTCACCACCAGGGGGGACTCTGCAGTTCTTC. Protein: CASSPPGGTLQFF.

This clonotype showed up just a few times. The J gene is TRBJ1-2, the V gene TRBV7-8, with no clear D. The germline gives CDR1 SGHVS, CDR2 FQNEAQ. The CDR3 totals 12 residues. V gave up 1 base and J gave up 4 bases, with 4 bases separating them. CDR3 DNA sequence: TGTGCCAGCAGCTTAGAGGGCTATGGCTACACCTTC. This codes for CASSLEGYGYTF. The entire variable domain, with the rest obtained from reference TRBV7-8 and TRBJ1-2, is as follows: GAGVSQSPRYKVAKRGQDVALRCDPISGHVSLFWYQQALGQGPEFLTYFQNEAQLDKSGLPSDRFFAERPEGSVSTLKIQRTQQEDSAVYLCASSLEGYGYTFGSGTRLTVV.

V and J are TRBV10-3 and TRBJ2-3; 7 bases map to TRBD2. CDR3 length: 14 residues. Looked up from germline, CDR1 is ENHRY and CDR2 is SYGVKD. Losses at the gene ends were 11 bases for V and 1 base for J; bases not matched to a gene: 9. CDR3 DNA: TGTGCCGTACTAACTAGCGAAGGCACAGATACGCAGTATTTT. The encoded protein is CAVLTSEGTDTQYF.

On this clonotype: The missing conserved phenylalanine or tryptophan at the end of this CDR3 makes a read error likely. V and J are TRBV7-2 and TRBJ2-1, with 7 bases lining up with TRBD1. The CDR3 is 14 amino acids. V dropped 5 bases and J dropped 4; count of bases not matched to a gene: 5. Germline V gives CDR1 SGHTA, CDR2 FQGNSA. CDR3 coding DNA: TGTGCCAGCAGCCCAGGGACAGCTTACAATGAGCAGTTCCTC. The encoded protein is CASSPGTAYNEQFL.

Judged by abundance, this clonotype is large (0.1 to 1%). The CDR3 reads CASSSQGTGTEAFF. The CDR3 bases are TGTGCCAGCAGTTCTCAGGGGACGGGCACTGAAGCTTTCTTT. The chain joins TRBV6-5 to TRBJ1-1; a possible D gene is TRBD1 (6 bases). CDR1 MNHEY and CDR2 SVGAGI come from the germline V gene. CDR3 length equals 14 residues. Trimming shortened V by 4 bases and J by 4 bases, and 13 bases separated the two germline ends.

This clonotype has just one count. This chain joins TRBV20-1 and TRBJ2-3, with 9 positions matching TRBD2. Germline assignment: CDR1 DFQATT and CDR2 SNEGSKA (reference sequence). The CDR3 extends over 13 amino acids. The J segment lost 5 bases and the V segment lost 5 bases, leaving 5 bases of the junction unmatched. This chain's CDR3 is CSAVAGVGDTQYF. The CDR3 DNA follows: TGCAGTGCTGTAGCGGGAGTAGGAGATACGCAGTATTTT.

The V call is TRBV7-9, the J call TRBJ2-1, with 8 positions matching TRBD1. J lost 9 bases, V lost 2 bases, and 9 bases had no gene match. Germline assignment: CDR1 SEHNR and CDR2 FQNEAQ (reference sequence). The CDR3 is made up of 15 amino acids. The CDR3 sequence is CASSLLKARGLEQFF. The CDR3 nucleotides are TGTGCCAGCAGCTTACTTAAGGCCAGGGGGCTTGAGCAGTTCTTC.

The chain employs TRBV20-1 and TRBJ1-1; D possibly corresponds to TRBD1 (5 bases). CDR3 length equals 15 residues. V dropped 1 base and J dropped 3 bases, with 15 bases sitting between them. Germline assignment: CDR1 DFQATT and CDR2 SNEGSKA (reference sequence). This CDR3 is CSARGVGGLDTEAFF. CDR3 sequence (DNA): TGCAGTGCTAGAGGGGTGGGGGGTCTAGACACTGAAGCTTTCTTT.

This clonotype was picked up a small number of times. The chain uses TRBV7-2 and TRBJ1-5; a weak D match, TRBD1 (5 bases). V was cut by 0 bases and J by 6 bases, with 12 bases left in between. The CDR3 is 15 residues long. Germline V gene data show CDR1 as SGHTA and CDR2 as FQGNSA. The CDR3 region is CASSLAWGVRQPQHF. The CDR3 DNA reads TGTGCCAGCAGCTTAGCGTGGGGGGTTCGTCAGCCCCAGCATTTT.

The rearrangement uses TRBV6-1 and TRBJ1-1; 7 bases match TRBD1. Germline V gene lookup returns CDR1 MNHNS and CDR2 SASEGT. The V and J ends lost 5 bases and 4 bases, in that order; junction bases with no gene match: 7. The CDR3 extends over 14 amino acids. CDR3 in amino acids: CASSPGQESTEAFF. CDR3 nucleotide sequence: TGTGCCAGCAGTCCCGGACAGGAATCCACTGAAGCTTTCTTT.

The J gene is TRBJ1-3, the V gene TRBV19; D call uncertain. This CDR3 comprises 14 residues. Germline V gene data show CDR1 as LNHDA and CDR2 as SQIVND (reference sequence). The germline V and J ends were trimmed by 2 bases and 0 bases, with 5 bases remaining between them. CDR3 nucleotides: TGTGCCAGTAGTATATCAAGCTCTGGAAACACCATATATTTT. Its protein product is CASSISSSGNTIYF.